The T cell receptor (beta chain) under discussion was sequenced for a study of shared clonotypes between healthy human individuals. At the level of the study: Contributing individuals were a couple of females and three males aged 18 to 49. Three plates were used per donor for CD4 naive, three for CD4 memory, two for CD8 naive and one for CD8 memory.

The count of this clone is one. CD45RO-negative CD8 cells positively selected for CCR7 made up the naive population, which excluded terminally differentiated effector memory CD45RA+ cells. It was across several immunoSEQ plates that each subset's genomic DNA was evenly split. Original data processing: Junction-only sequences produced by ImmunoSEQ had no quality scores, so filtering differed. Clones were sequenced by immunoSEQ multiplex PCR, and TCRdb holds only the in-frame ones, with some missing. V, J and clone size are taken as reported in that table, and D and trimming were inferred from the DNA itself. The repertoire has around 2,000,000 clones, approximately 94% of them found once; the top ten carry about 1.1%. Sequenced material: naive CD8+ T cells sorted from blood. The receptor was derived from a man between 18 and 29 years old in good health.

The CDR3 nucleotides read TGTGCCAGCAGTTACGGGACCGACGGAGGGCTCGAGCAGTACTTC. Translation: CASSYGTDGGLEQYF. The gene calls are TRBV6-5 and TRBJ2-7; tentative D call: TRBD2 (6 bases). Per the germline V gene, CDR1 is MNHEY and CDR2 is SVGAGI. Trimming cost V 2 bases and J 6 bases, with 17 bases left between them. The CDR3 is made up of 15 amino acids.